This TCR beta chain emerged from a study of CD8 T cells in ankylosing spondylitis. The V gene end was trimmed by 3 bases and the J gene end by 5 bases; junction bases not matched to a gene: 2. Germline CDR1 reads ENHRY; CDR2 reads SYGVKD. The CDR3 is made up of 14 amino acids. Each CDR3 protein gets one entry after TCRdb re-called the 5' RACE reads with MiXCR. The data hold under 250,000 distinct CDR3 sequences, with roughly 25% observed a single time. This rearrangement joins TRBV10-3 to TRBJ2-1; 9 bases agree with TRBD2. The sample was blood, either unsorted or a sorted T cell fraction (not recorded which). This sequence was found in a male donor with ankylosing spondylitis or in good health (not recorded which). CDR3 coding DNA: TGTGCCATCAGTGAAAGCGGGAGGCACAATGAGCAGTTCTTC. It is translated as CAISESGRHNEQFF.